This TCR beta chain comes out of a study of Tregs in tolerant kidney transplant recipients. Study-wide findings and caveats: Findings come from small patient numbers and require larger validation.

CDR3 length equals 15 residues. V was shortened by 3 bases and J by 3 bases, with 15 bases between the two germline ends. The germline V gene has CDR1 LNHDA and CDR2 SQIVND (reference sequence). On this clone itself: Its target is not known.

The data were produced by immunoSEQ multiplex PCR, yet TCRdb's version contains in-frame clones alone and is incomplete. The data show approximately 69,000 clones, approximately 91% seen once. V gene TRBV19 combines with J gene TRBJ2-7; a weak D match, TRBD1 (5 bases). The sequences come from CD4+ T cells from blood, collected before the transplant. This clonotype was obtained from a human donor who received a combined kidney and bone marrow transplant. CDR3 DNA: TGTGCCAGTAGTATTACAGGTTCTGCCGACTACGAGCAGTACTTC. Its translation is CASSITGSADYEQYF. Variable domain in full (rest from reference TRBV19 and TRBJ2-7): DGGITQSPKYLFRKEGQNVTLSCEQNLNHDAMYWYRQDPGQGLRLIYYSQIVNDFQKGDIAEGYSVSREKKESFPLTVTSAQKNPTAFYLCASSITGSADYEQYFGPGTRLTVT.